These 8 T cell receptor beta chains originate from one sample sequenced in a study of human T cells and chemical hapten exposure (dated by TCRdb to the early 2020s). This sample's time point label indicates: pre-sensitization, week 0. According to the study, the label for this sample's treatment or condition signals: therapeutic diphenylcyclopropenone sensitization with weekly scalp DPC. Libraries came from RACE. The instrument was a NextSeq 500. The public reads were reanalyzed by TCRdb: fastp trimming at Q25, MiXCR alignment, in-frame beta chains only. Identical CDR3 protein sequences are pooled into one entry, listed with their most common genes and DNA. The table for this sample lists a few hundred thousand distinct CDR3 sequences; around 5.5% of them were counted only once. 7% to 10% of the sample goes to the ten largest clones. The source material was whole blood, sampled in connection with sensitization to the hapten diphenylcyclopropenone (DPC). The receptors come from a young woman with alopecia areata. Some clones in this sample may be carry-over from other donors' samples.

The sample holds many counts of this clonotype. This rearrangement joins TRBV6-6 to TRBJ1-1; D might be TRBD1 (6 bases). Germline CDR1 MNHNY, CDR2 SVGAGI (reference sequence). V dropped 10 bases and J dropped 6 bases, with 15 bases sitting between them. The CDR3 has 12 residues. CDR3 amino acids: CATQGSGPEAFF. The CDR3 DNA sequence: TGTGCCACGCAGGGGTCCGGCCCTGAAGCTTTCTTT.

This chain links TRBV3-1 with TRBJ1-2; maybe TRBD1 (5 bases). The V gene's germline CDR1 is LGHDT and CDR2 YNNKEL (reference sequence). V was pared by 1 base and J by 6 bases, with 15 bases between. CDR3 length: 15 residues. The DNA of the CDR3 is TGTGCCAGCAGCCAAGGGTACAGGTCGGTCCATGGCTACACCTTC. Translating it yields CASSQGYRSVHGYTF.

V usage is TRBV7-2 and J usage is TRBJ2-7, with TRBD2 matching over 7 bases. Trimming took 1 base from V and 4 from J; bases not matched to a gene: 10. The germline CDR1 and CDR2 sequences are SGHTA and FQGNSA. The length of the CDR3 is 16 residues. The CDR3 here is CASSLDSAGRGYEQYF. CDR3 nucleotides: TGTGCCAGCAGCTTAGATTCGGCAGGGAGGGGTTACGAGCAGTACTTC.

The sample holds a few counts of this clonotype. The chain couples TRBV25-1 to TRBJ1-1; 7 positions agree with TRBD1. Trimming at V came to 5 bases and at J to 5 bases, leaving 8 bases not matched to a gene. CDR1 is MGHDK, CDR2 SYGVNS, per germline. The CDR3 runs to 14 residues. As DNA, the CDR3 is TGTGCCAGCAGTCCCCCAGGGGGTAAAACTGAAGCTTTCTTT. Amino acid sequence: CASSPPGGKTEAFF.

Ten or more counts support this clonotype. J is TRBJ1-5 and V is TRBV6-4; D is ambiguous. Per the germline V gene, CDR1 is MRHNA and CDR2 is SNTAGT. CDR3 length: 13 residues. V lost 5 bases and J lost 3, with 8 bases in between. DNA of the CDR3: TGTGCCAGCAGTCCAAGAATCAATCAGCCCCAGCATTTT. It encodes CASSPRINQPQHF.

The V and J genes are TRBV28 and TRBJ1-4, with D perhaps matching TRBD1 (5 bases). V was trimmed by 3 bases and J by 4 bases, leaving 12 bases between them. The CDR3 consists of 15 residues. The germline CDR1 and CDR2 sequences are MDHEN and SYDVKM. CDR3 amino acids: CASSFWGNGNEKLFF. CDR3 bases: TGTGCCAGCAGTTTTTGGGGCAATGGTAATGAAAAACTGTTTTTT.

The gene calls are TRBV7-2 and TRBJ1-4, with TRBD1 identical over 7 bases. The V and J ends lost 5 bases and 8 bases, in that order; junction bases with no gene match: 5. There are 13 residues in the CDR3. The germline gives CDR1 SGHTA, CDR2 FQGNSA. The CDR3 DNA reads as TGTGCCAGCAGCCCCGGACAGGACGAAAAACTGTTTTTT. Protein sequence: CASSPGQDEKLFF. Variable domain in full (rest from reference TRBV7-2 and TRBJ1-4): GAGVSQSPSNKVTEKGKDVELRCDPISGHTALYWYRQSLGQGLEFLIYFQGNSAPDKSGLPSDRFSAERTGGSVSTLTIQRTQQEDSAVYLCASSPGQDEKLFFGSGTQLSVL.

The table lists this clonotype with many counts. The rearrangement links TRBV7-2 to TRBJ1-3; D is undetermined. V was trimmed by 2 bases and J by 4 bases, leaving 9 bases between them. CDR3 size: 14 residues. Germline V gene data show CDR1 as SGHTA and CDR2 as FQGNSA. DNA for the CDR3: TGTGCCAGCAGCTTATCAGGCCAAGGAAACACCATATATTTT. Residues: CASSLSGQGNTIYF.